This T cell receptor (beta chain) emerged from a study of blood T cells in healthy people across ages. Notes on this clonotype: Its antigen is undetermined.

Overall study results and limits: Strong correlation was found linking TCR beta diversity to naive T cell percentage. The authors considered diversity estimates from one million T cells to be underestimates. Naive CD4+ cell counts and diversity both ran higher in long-lived than in aged donors.

Between the trimmed V and J ends, which lost 5 bases and 6 bases, there was a span of 10 bases. Germline V gives CDR1 MNHEY, CDR2 SVGEGT. The CDR3 loop spans 12 amino acids. Primers used in a second PCR of roughly 6 to 11 cycles were a sample-barcoded 5' primer and a J-beta primer mix. Every sample gave at least 2.5 million paired-end reads containing CDR3. MiXCR, run by TCRdb on the 5' RACE reads, gives a single entry per CDR3 protein. This table has hundreds of thousands of distinct CDR3 sequences, approximately 50% appearing once. The sequenced sample consisted of blood. This clonotype was sampled from a woman aged 60-75 years in good health. The chain recombines TRBV6-2 or TRBV6-3 with TRBJ1-2, with D hard to call. CDR3 region: CASSQTAHGYTF. CDR3 DNA: TGTGCCAGCAGTCAGACTGCCCATGGCTACACCTTC.